Presented here are 10 T cell receptor beta chains from one specimen sequenced in a study of OX40 agonist ivuxolimab in advanced cancers. TCRdb's copy holds only in-frame clones and misses some; the assay was immunoSEQ multiplex PCR. The sample records under 90,000 clones, 84% being singletons. The sequences come from CD4+ or CD8+ T cells sorted from blood, collected in a trial of the OX40 agonist ivuxolimab. These receptor sequences come from an adult with an advanced solid tumor such as melanoma, head and neck, liver or kidney cancer.

V gene TRBV6-5 combines with J gene TRBJ2-7; possibly TRBD2 for D (5 bases). CDR3 size: 16 residues. With 6 bases removed from V and 3 bases from J, the gap between germline ends came to 21 bases. The germline CDR1 and CDR2 sequences are MNHEY and SVGAGI. The CDR3 DNA sequence: TGTGCCAGCAGCTACCACCATGGGGAAGGAGGCTACGAGCAGTACTTC. Amino acid sequence: CASSYHHGEGGYEQYF.

The chain has TRBV5-5 and TRBJ2-3; D remains unclear. This CDR3 comprises 14 residues. V lost 3 bases and J lost 1, with 9 bases in between. Germline V CDR1 and CDR2: SGHKS, YYEKEE (reference sequence). The CDR3 spells CASSSDLRTDTQYF. CDR3 sequence (DNA): TGTGCCAGCAGCTCGGACCTACGCACAGATACGCAGTATTTT.

This chain uses TRBV9 with TRBJ1-5; the D is unclear. V lost 7 bases to trimming and J lost 6 bases, with 11 bases between them. The CDR3 loop spans 12 amino acids. The germline V gene has CDR1 SGDLS and CDR2 YYNGEE. In nucleotides, the CDR3 is TGTGCCAGCGGCCAGGAGGGTCAGCCCCAGCATTTT. Amino acids: CASGQEGQPQHF.

The V call is TRBV9, the J call TRBJ2-7; 7 bases agree with TRBD2. The CDR3 is 14 residues long. V shed 6 bases, J shed 0 bases, and the junction held 6 bases outside the gene matches. Germline V gene lookup returns CDR1 SGDLS and CDR2 YYNGEE. The CDR3 loop is CASTPSGVSYEQYF. In nucleotides, the CDR3 is TGTGCCAGCACCCCAAGCGGGGTCTCCTACGAGCAGTACTTC.

This chain's CDR3 is CASSLVRRSGANVLTF. CDR3 DNA: TGTGCCAGTAGCCTAGTCAGGCGTTCCGGGGCCAACGTCCTGACTTTC. The V and J genes are TRBV19 and TRBJ2-6, with D unclear. Per germline, CDR1 LNHDA and CDR2 SQIVND (reference sequence). Between the trimmed V and J ends, which lost 6 bases and 4 bases, there was a span of 16 bases. The CDR3 contains 16 residues. Filled out from reference TRBV19 and TRBJ2-6, the complete variable domain reads DGGITQSPKYLFRKEGQNVTLSCEQNLNHDAMYWYRQDPGQGLRLIYYSQIVNDFQKGDIAEGYSVSREKKESFPLTVTSAQKNPTAFYLCASSLVRRSGANVLTFGAGSRLTVL.

The chain recombines TRBV27 with TRBJ2-7; D is unclear. V lost 5 bases and J 4 bases, leaving 15 bases between the germline ends. The germline V gene encodes CDR1 MNHEY and CDR2 SMNVEV (reference sequence). The CDR3 runs to 14 residues. CDR3 in DNA: TGTGCCAGCAGTCGTACGGCGCCCGCTTACGAGCAGTACTTC. Translated, it gives CASSRTAPAYEQYF.

The V call is TRBV6-6, the J call TRBJ1-1; D possibly corresponds to TRBD1 (6 bases). CDR1 and CDR2 (germline): MNHNY, SVGAGI (reference sequence). The CDR3 has 13 residues. V gave up 6 bases and J gave up 0 bases, with 8 bases separating them. The DNA of the CDR3 is TGTGCCAGCAGACAGGGATTGAACACTGAAGCTTTCTTT. It is translated as CASRQGLNTEAFF.

CDR3 region: CASSLATGSGTEAFF. DNA of the CDR3: TGTGCCAGCAGCTTAGCAACAGGGAGTGGGACTGAAGCTTTCTTT. The gene calls are TRBV7-9 and TRBJ1-1, with a possible D match to TRBD1 (6 bases). Germline CDR1 SEHNR, CDR2 FQNEAQ (reference sequence). The CDR3 runs 15 residues. V lost 0 bases to trimming and J lost 5 bases, with 13 bases between them.

This chain uses TRBV7-2 with TRBJ1-1; D remains unclear. The V gene's germline CDR1 is SGHTA and CDR2 FQGNSA. Trimming pared 4 bases from V and 5 bases from J, leaving 11 bases between. The CDR3 runs to 13 residues. The CDR3 here is CASSSNFPTEAFF. The CDR3 DNA is TGTGCCAGCAGCTCGAATTTCCCGACTGAAGCTTTCTTT.

CDR3 protein: CASRLGLGEQYF. CDR3 nucleotides: TGTGCCAGCAGGCTAGGACTGGGAGAGCAGTACTTC. The rearrangement uses TRBV28 and TRBJ2-7, with D possibly TRBD2 on 5 matching bases. Between the trimmed V and J ends, which lost 6 bases and 7 bases, there was a span of 13 bases. The CDR3 runs 12 residues. The V gene's germline CDR1 is MDHEN and CDR2 SYDVKM. Variable domain in full (rest from reference TRBV28 and TRBJ2-7): DVKVTQSSRYLVKRTGEKVFLECVQDMDHENMFWYRQDPGLGLRLIYFSYDVKMKEKGDIPEGYSVSREKKERFSLILESASTNQTSMYLCASRLGLGEQYFGPGTRLTVT.